Presented here are 4 T cell receptor beta chains from one specimen sequenced in a study of T cell responses to AZD1222 COVID-19 vaccine. Data came from immunoSEQ multiplex PCR; TCRdb stores just in-frame clones and leaves some out. The data show about 69,000 clones, with approximately 90% seen just once and about 2.4% held by the top ten. This material consisted of peripheral blood, taken on day 0 of AZD1222 vaccination. The receptor set was obtained from an adult in good health.

This chain links TRBV6-5 with TRBJ1-6, with D hard to call. Germline-derived CDR1 and CDR2 are MNHEY and SVGAGI. This CDR3 has 12 residues. Trimming pared 7 bases from V and 10 bases from J, leaving 11 bases between. DNA for the CDR3: TGTGCCAGCACAAGGGTACGGTCACCCCTCCACTTT. Translating it yields CASTRVRSPLHF.

The chain combines TRBV5-6 with TRBJ2-1; tentatively, D is TRBD2 (6 bases). Germline CDR1 SGHDT, CDR2 YYEEEE. This CDR3 spans 17 amino acids. V was shortened by 3 bases and J by 9 bases, with 25 bases between the two germline ends. The CDR3 here is CASSYGGRRLQGIEQFF. The DNA for the CDR3 is TGTGCCAGCAGCTATGGGGGGAGACGCTTACAAGGCATTGAGCAGTTCTTC. The variable domain in full, with the rest retrieved from reference TRBV5-6 and TRBJ2-1, is DAGVTQSPTHLIKTRGQQVTLRCSPKSGHDTVSWYQQALGQGPQFIFQYYEEEERQRGNFPDRFSGHQFPNYSSELNVNALLLGDSALYLCASSYGGRRLQGIEQFFGPGTRLTVL.

This chain connects TRBV28 to TRBJ2-5; D might be TRBD1 or TRBD2, each matching 5 bases. CDR1 is MDHEN, CDR2 SYDVKM, per germline. The V and J ends lost 2 bases and 1 base respectively, with 14 bases between them. The CDR3 spans 16 residues. Here the CDR3 DNA reads TGTGCCAGCAGTTTACCCCGGGGCGGCCCCCAAGAGACCCAGTACTTC. Residues: CASSLPRGGPQETQYF.

The chain carries TRBV6-5 and TRBJ1-1; D ambiguous. The germline CDR1 and CDR2 sequences are MNHEY and SVGAGI. The CDR3 length is 13 residues. The V gene lost 5 bases and the J gene lost 2 bases, with 9 bases spanning the gap. CDR3 amino acids: CASSKRTNTEAFF. DNA of the CDR3: TGTGCCAGCAGTAAAAGGACCAACACTGAAGCTTTCTTT.